One sample yielded the 21 T cell receptor beta chains listed below, sequenced in a study of blood T cell repertoires in COVID-19. The repertoire was sequenced with immunoSEQ multiplex PCR; TCRdb's copy has only in-frame clones and lacks some. The sample holds about 98,000 clones, about 80% seen once. Specimen: peripheral blood. The receptors were sampled from a man older than 75 with acute or convalescent COVID-19.

The chain couples TRBV7-9 to TRBJ2-1, with 8 bases aligning to TRBD2. CDR3 length equals 15 residues. J gave up 6 bases and V 3 bases, and 7 bases lay outside the gene matches. Looked up from germline, CDR1 is SEHNR and CDR2 is FQNEAQ (reference sequence). The CDR3 loop reads CASSFGGTSPNEQFF. The DNA for the CDR3 is TGTGCCAGCAGCTTTGGCGGGACTAGTCCCAATGAGCAGTTCTTC.

The CDR3 sequence is CASSSGTNTGELFF. The CDR3 bases are TGTGCCAGCAGCTCCGGGACTAACACCGGGGAGCTGTTTTTT. The chain carries TRBV6-5 and TRBJ2-2, with D possibly matching TRBD2 (6 bases). V lost 6 bases and J 2 bases, leaving 10 bases between the germline ends. This CDR3 has 14 residues. From germline, CDR1 is MNHEY and CDR2 SVGAGI.

V gene TRBV6-5 combines with J gene TRBJ1-5; D is ambiguous. Germline CDR1 MNHEY, CDR2 SVGAGI. The CDR3 runs 12 residues. Trimming took off 6 bases at V and 7 bases at J, with 10 bases between the two ends. This CDR3 is CASRGGNQPQHF. The CDR3 coding sequence is TGTGCCAGCAGAGGAGGGAACCAGCCCCAGCATTTT.

This clone showed up just a few times. The J gene is TRBJ1-1, the V gene TRBV27; TRBD1 aligns across 9 bases. With 4 bases clipped from V and 5 bases from J, the junction kept 8 bases outside the gene matches. The CDR3 spans 15 residues. CDR1 is MNHEY, CDR2 SMNVEV, per germline (reference sequence). The CDR3 region has the DNA TGTGCCAGCAGTTCAACACAGGGGGCAGGGACTGAAGCTTTCTTT. Translating gives CASSSTQGAGTEAFF.

V usage is TRBV5-6 and J usage is TRBJ1-1; 8 positions agree with TRBD1. This CDR3 is built from 13 residues. Germline CDR1 reads SGHDT; CDR2 reads YYEEEE. The V segment lost 7 bases and the J segment 5 bases; nucleotides outside the gene matches: 7. In nucleotides, the CDR3 is TGTGCCAGCGCGACAGGGGCGTCGACTGAAGCTTTCTTT. Amino acids: CASATGASTEAFF.

The chain carries TRBV28 and TRBJ2-7, with TRBD1 as a possible D gene (6 bases). Germline assignment: CDR1 MDHEN and CDR2 SYDVKM. The CDR3 extends over 20 amino acids. V lost 6 bases to trimming and J lost 0 bases, with 30 bases between them. The CDR3 nucleotides read TGTGCCAGCAGGACAGGACGCCCCGGGCAGGTGGCGGGTTTCTCCTACGAGCAGTACTTC. As protein: CASRTGRPGQVAGFSYEQYF.

V usage is TRBV4-2 and J usage is TRBJ2-4; TRBD2 matches at 9 bases. The CDR3 contains 14 residues. Trimming removed 0 bases from V and 13 bases from J; junction bases left unmatched: 7. CDR1 is LGHNA and CDR2 is YNFKEQ in the germline V gene. In nucleotides, the CDR3 is TGTGCCAGCAGCCAAGAGGACGCGGCGGGGGGGCAGTACTTC. It codes for CASSQEDAAGGQYF.

In this sample, this clone turned up a few times. The chain is built from TRBV7-2 and TRBJ1-6; TRBD1 agrees at 10 bases. The CDR3 covers 17 residues. Germline CDR1 is SGHTA and CDR2 is FQGNSA. Trimming at V came to 1 base and at J to 10 bases, leaving 10 bases not matched to a gene. CDR3 region: CASSLEGPGQGLSPLHF. CDR3 nucleotides: TGTGCCAGCAGCTTAGAGGGACCGGGACAGGGGCTCTCACCCCTCCACTTT.

The V and J genes are TRBV2 and TRBJ2-1; 9 nucleotides agree with TRBD1. V lost 6 bases and J lost 6; bases outside the gene matches: 9. The V gene's germline CDR1 is SNHLY and CDR2 FYNNEI. CDR3 length: 15 residues. As DNA, the CDR3 is TGTGCCAGCAGGAGGGACAGGGAGGTCCCCAATGAGCAGTTCTTC. Amino acid sequence: CASRRDREVPNEQFF.

The chain employs TRBV2 and TRBJ1-5; D unclear. Trimming took off 4 bases at V and 6 bases at J, with 7 bases between the two ends. The CDR3 contains 12 residues. CDR1 and CDR2 from the germline V gene are SNHLY and FYNNEI. Written as DNA, the CDR3 is TGTGCCAGCAGTGCCCGCGGTCAGCCCCAGCATTTT. Translating gives CASSARGQPQHF.

The chain employs TRBV10-3 and TRBJ2-2; D unclear. CDR1 ENHRY and CDR2 SYGVKD come from the germline V gene. Trimming left V 6 bases short and J 0 bases short, with 5 bases between. CDR3 length: 13 amino acids. This CDR3 is CAIRSANTGELFF. For the CDR3, the DNA is TGTGCCATCAGATCAGCGAACACCGGGGAGCTGTTTTTT.

The chain is built from TRBV6-5 and TRBJ1-2, with 8 bases aligning to TRBD1. The CDR3 totals 13 residues. J lost 8 bases, V lost 5 bases, and 7 bases had no gene match. Germline V gene lookup returns CDR1 MNHEY and CDR2 SVGAGI. As DNA, the CDR3 is TGTGCCAGCAGTCGGGGACAGGCTAGGGGCTACACCTTC. Translating it yields CASSRGQARGYTF.

The rearrangement links TRBV7-8 to TRBJ2-1; TRBD2 matches at 8 bases. The length of the CDR3 is 15 residues. With V trimmed by 5 bases and J by 0 bases, 3 bases remained unmatched. Germline V gene lookup returns CDR1 SGHVS and CDR2 FQNEAQ. CDR3 sequence: CASSPTSGSYNEQFF. CDR3 sequence (DNA): TGTGCCAGCAGCCCAACTAGCGGCTCCTACAATGAGCAGTTCTTC.

CDR3: CSASSYAGLTDTQYF. DNA for the CDR3: TGCAGTGCTAGTAGTTACGCGGGACTCACAGATACGCAGTATTTT. This chain uses TRBV20-1 with TRBJ2-3; TRBD2 might be the D (6 bases). The CDR3 runs 15 residues. V was cut by 3 bases and J by 2 bases, with 15 bases left in between. Germline V gene sequence: CDR1 DFQATT, CDR2 SNEGSKA (reference sequence).

This clone has just a few counts. J is TRBJ1-4 and V is TRBV7-2; D is unclear. Germline V gene sequence: CDR1 SGHTA, CDR2 FQGNSA. Between the trimmed V and J ends, which lost 3 bases and 3 bases, there was a span of 11 bases. CDR3 size: 15 residues. CDR3 in DNA: TGTGCCAGCAGCTTTCAAAGCCTTTCTAATGAAAAACTGTTTTTT. This gives the protein CASSFQSLSNEKLFF.

The chain couples TRBV5-6 to TRBJ1-4; the D gene is possibly TRBD1 (5 bases). This CDR3 has 15 amino acids. Deletions cut 5 bases from V and 0 bases from J, with 11 bases between. Germline CDR1 and CDR2: SGHDT and YYEEEE. CDR3 loop: CASSLGATTNEKLFF. CDR3 nucleotide sequence: TGTGCCAGCAGTTTAGGGGCTACAACTAATGAAAAACTGTTTTTT.

The chain is built from TRBV28 and TRBJ1-5; 7 positions match TRBD1. V lost 6 bases, J lost 3 bases, and 8 bases stayed unmatched. Germline V gene sequence: CDR1 MDHEN, CDR2 SYDVKM. CDR3 length: 15 residues. CDR3 DNA sequence: TGTGCCAGCAGCCGTCCGGGACAGCTCAATCAGCCCCAGCATTTT. Residues: CASSRPGQLNQPQHF.

The chain has TRBV7-8 and TRBJ2-7; D is ambiguous. This CDR3 is built from 14 residues. The germline V and J ends were trimmed by 5 bases and 1 base, with 12 bases remaining between them. Per germline, CDR1 SGHVS and CDR2 FQNEAQ. In DNA, the CDR3 is TGTGCCAGCAGCCCCGAGGTTCGATCCTACGAGCAGTACTTC. Translating gives CASSPEVRSYEQYF.

The chain recombines TRBV4-3 with TRBJ1-4; a possible D gene is TRBD1 (6 bases). Trimming shortened V by 0 bases and J by 1 base, and 12 bases separated the two germline ends. CDR1 and CDR2 from the germline V gene are LGHNA and YSLEER. The CDR3 has 17 residues. CDR3 loop: CASSQDLLTGTNEKLFF. CDR3 nucleotide sequence: TGCGCCAGCAGCCAAGACCTACTGACAGGAACTAATGAAAAACTGTTTTTT.

The chain combines TRBV6-5 with TRBJ2-1; 7 nucleotides match TRBD2. Germline trimming cut 11 bases from V and 0 bases from J; bases unmatched to any gene: 7. This CDR3 contains 14 residues. The germline V gene has CDR1 MNHEY and CDR2 SVGAGI. The DNA of the CDR3 is TGTGCCTCCGGGAGGACTAGCTCCTACAATGAGCAGTTCTTC. Its protein is CASGRTSSYNEQFF.

The chain links TRBV6-5 to TRBJ1-2; D uncertain. CDR1 MNHEY and CDR2 SVGAGI come from the germline V gene. This CDR3 has 15 amino acids. V gave up 7 bases and J gave up 4 bases, with 19 bases separating them. The CDR3 DNA sequence: TGTGCCAGCACCCCTAAGGTCATAGACTTCTATGGCTACACCTTC. Translated: CASTPKVIDFYGYTF.